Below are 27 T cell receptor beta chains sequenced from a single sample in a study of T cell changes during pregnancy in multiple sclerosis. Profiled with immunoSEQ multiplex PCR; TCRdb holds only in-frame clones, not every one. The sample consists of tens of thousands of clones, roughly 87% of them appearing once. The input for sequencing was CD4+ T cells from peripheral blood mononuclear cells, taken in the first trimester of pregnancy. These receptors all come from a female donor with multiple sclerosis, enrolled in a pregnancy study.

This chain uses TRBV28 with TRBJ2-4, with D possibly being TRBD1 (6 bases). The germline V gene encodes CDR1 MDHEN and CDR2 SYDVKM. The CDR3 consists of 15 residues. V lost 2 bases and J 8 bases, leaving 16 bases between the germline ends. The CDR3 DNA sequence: TGTGCCAGCAGTTTACAAGAGGGGGTTGTGTACATTCAGTACTTC. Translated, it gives CASSLQEGVVYIQYF.

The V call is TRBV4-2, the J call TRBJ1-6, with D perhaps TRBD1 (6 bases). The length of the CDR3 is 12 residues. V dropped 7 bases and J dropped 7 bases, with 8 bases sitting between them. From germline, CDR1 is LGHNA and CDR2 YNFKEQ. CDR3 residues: CASKTGNSPLHF. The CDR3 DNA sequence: TGTGCCAGCAAAACAGGGAATTCACCCCTCCACTTT.

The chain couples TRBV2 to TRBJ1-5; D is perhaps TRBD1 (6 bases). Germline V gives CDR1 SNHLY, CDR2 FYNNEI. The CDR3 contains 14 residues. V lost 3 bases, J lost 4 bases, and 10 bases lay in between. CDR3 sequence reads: CASSDRQGNQPQHF. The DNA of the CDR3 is TGTGCCAGCAGTGATCGGCAGGGGAATCAGCCCCAGCATTTT.

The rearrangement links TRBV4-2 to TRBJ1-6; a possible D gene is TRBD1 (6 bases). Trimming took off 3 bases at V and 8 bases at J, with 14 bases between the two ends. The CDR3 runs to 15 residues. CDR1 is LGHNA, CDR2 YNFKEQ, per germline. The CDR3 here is CASSQGTGFDSPLHF. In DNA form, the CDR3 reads TGTGCCAGCAGCCAGGGTACAGGGTTTGATTCACCCCTCCACTTT.

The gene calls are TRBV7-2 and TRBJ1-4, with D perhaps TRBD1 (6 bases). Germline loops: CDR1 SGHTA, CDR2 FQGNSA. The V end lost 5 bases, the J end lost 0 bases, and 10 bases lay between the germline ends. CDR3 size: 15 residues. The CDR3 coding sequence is TGTGCCAGCAGCCCCCGGACAGCAACTAATGAAAAACTGTTTTTT. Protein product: CASSPRTATNEKLFF.

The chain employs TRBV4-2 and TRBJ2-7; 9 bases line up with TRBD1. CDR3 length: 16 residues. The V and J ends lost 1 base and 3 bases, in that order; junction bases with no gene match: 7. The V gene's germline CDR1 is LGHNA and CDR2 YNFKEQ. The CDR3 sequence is CASSQVTGTGIYEQYF. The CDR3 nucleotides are TGTGCCAGCAGCCAAGTTACCGGGACAGGGATCTACGAGCAGTACTTC.

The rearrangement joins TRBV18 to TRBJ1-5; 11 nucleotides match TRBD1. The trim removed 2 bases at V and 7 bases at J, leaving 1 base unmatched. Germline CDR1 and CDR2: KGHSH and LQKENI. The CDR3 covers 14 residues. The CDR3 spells CASSPGTGGQPQHF. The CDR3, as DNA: TGTGCCAGCTCACCAGGGACAGGGGGACAGCCCCAGCATTTT. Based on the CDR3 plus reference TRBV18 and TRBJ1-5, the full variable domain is NAGVMQNPRHLVRRRGQEARLRCSPMKGHSHVYWYRQLPEEGLKFMVYLQKENIIDESGMPKERFSAEFPKEGPSILRIQQVVRGDSAAYFCASSPGTGGQPQHFGDGTRLSIL.

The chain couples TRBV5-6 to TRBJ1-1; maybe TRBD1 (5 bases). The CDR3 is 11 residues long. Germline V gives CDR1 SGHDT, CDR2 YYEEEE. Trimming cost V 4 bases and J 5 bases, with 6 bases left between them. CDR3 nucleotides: TGTGCCAGCAGCCCAGGGACTGAAGCTTTCTTT. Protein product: CASSPGTEAFF.

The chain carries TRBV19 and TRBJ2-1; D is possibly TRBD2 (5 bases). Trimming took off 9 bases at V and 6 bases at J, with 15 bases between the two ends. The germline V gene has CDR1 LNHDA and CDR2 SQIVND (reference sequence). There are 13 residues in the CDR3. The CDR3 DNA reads TGTGCCAGCGGCTACCGGGGATTCAATGAGCAGTTCTTC. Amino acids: CASGYRGFNEQFF.

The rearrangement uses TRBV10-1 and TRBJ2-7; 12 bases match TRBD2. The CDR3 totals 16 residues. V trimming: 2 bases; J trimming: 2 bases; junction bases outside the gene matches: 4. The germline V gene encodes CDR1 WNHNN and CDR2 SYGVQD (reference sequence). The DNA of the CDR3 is TGCGCCAGCAGTGAGCTAGCGGGAGGGAAAACCTACGAGCAGTACTTC. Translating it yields CASSELAGGKTYEQYF.

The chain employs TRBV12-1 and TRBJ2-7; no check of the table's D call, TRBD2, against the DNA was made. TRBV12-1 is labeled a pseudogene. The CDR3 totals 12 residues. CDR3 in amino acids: CASSTSSYEQYF. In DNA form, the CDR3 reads TGTGCCAGCAGCACGAGCTCCTACGAGCAGTACTTC.

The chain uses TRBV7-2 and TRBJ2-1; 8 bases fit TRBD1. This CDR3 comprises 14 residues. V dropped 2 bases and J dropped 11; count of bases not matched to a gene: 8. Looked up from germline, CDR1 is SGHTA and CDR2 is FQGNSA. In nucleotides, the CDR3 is TGTGCCAGCAGCTTACTAGGACAGGGAGGCCAGCAGTTCTTC. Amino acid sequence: CASSLLGQGGQQFF.

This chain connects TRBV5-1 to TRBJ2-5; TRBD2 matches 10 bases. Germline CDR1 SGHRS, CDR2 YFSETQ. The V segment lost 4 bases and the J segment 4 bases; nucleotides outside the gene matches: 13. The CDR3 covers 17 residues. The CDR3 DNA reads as TGCGCCAGCAGCCCCCTAATCCTAGCGGGAGAGTCAGAGACCCAGTACTTC. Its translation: CASSPLILAGESETQYF. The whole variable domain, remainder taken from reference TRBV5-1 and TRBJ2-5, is KAGVTQTPRYLIKTRGQQVTLSCSPISGHRSVSWYQQTPGQGLQFLFEYFSETQRNKGNFPGRFSGRQFSNSRSEMNVSTLELGDSALYLCASSPLILAGESETQYFGPGTRLLVL.

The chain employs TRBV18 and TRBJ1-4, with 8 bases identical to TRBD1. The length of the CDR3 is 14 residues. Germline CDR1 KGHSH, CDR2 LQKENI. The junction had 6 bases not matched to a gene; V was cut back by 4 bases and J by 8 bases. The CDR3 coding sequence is TGTGCCAGCTCACAAGGACAGGGCGGGGAAAAACTGTTTTTT. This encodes CASSQGQGGEKLFF. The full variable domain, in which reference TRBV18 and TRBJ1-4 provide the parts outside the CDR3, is NAGVMQNPRHLVRRRGQEARLRCSPMKGHSHVYWYRQLPEEGLKFMVYLQKENIIDESGMPKERFSAEFPKEGPSILRIQQVVRGDSAAYFCASSQGQGGEKLFFGSGTQLSVL.

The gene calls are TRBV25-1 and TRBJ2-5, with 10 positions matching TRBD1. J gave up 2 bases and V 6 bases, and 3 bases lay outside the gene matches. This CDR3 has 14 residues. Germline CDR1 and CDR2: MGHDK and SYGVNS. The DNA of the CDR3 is TGTGCCAGCAGCCGGACAGGGGGGCAAGAGACCCAGTACTTC. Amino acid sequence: CASSRTGGQETQYF.

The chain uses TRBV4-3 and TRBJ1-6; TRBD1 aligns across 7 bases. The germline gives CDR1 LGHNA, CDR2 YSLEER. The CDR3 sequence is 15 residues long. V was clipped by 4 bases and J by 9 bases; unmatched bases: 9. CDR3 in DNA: TGCGCCAGCAGCCTGCAGGGGACAGTGGGTTCACCCCTCCACTTT. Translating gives CASSLQGTVGSPLHF.

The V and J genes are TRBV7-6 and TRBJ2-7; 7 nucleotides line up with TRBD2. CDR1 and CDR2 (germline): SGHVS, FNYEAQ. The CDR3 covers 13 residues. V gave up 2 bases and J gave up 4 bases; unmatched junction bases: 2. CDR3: CASSLPGGYEQYF. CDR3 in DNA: TGTGCCAGCAGCTTACCGGGAGGTTACGAGCAGTACTTC.

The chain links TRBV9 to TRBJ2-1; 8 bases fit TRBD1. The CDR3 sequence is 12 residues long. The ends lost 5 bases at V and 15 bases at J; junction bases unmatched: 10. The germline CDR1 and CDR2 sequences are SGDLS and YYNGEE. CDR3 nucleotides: TGTGCCAGCAGTTTGGGACAGGCGGACATGTTCTTC. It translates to CASSLGQADMFF. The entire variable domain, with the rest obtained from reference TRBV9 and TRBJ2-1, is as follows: DSGVTQTPKHLITATGQRVTLRCSPRSGDLSVYWYQQSLDQGLQFLIQYYNGEERAKGNILERFSAQQFPDLHSELNLSSLELGDSALYFCASSLGQADMFFGPGTRLTVL.

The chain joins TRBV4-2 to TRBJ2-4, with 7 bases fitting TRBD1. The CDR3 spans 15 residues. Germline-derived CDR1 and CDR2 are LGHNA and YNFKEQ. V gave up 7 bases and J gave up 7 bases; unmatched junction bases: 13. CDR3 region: CASNRDSLAGNIQYF. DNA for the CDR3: TGTGCCAGCAACCGGGACAGCTTAGCCGGGAACATTCAGTACTTC.

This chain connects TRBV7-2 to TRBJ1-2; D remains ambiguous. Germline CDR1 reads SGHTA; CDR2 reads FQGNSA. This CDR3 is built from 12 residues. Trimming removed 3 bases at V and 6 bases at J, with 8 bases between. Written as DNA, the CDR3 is TGTGCCAGCAGCTTCGTTCCGGATGGCTACACCTTC. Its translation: CASSFVPDGYTF.

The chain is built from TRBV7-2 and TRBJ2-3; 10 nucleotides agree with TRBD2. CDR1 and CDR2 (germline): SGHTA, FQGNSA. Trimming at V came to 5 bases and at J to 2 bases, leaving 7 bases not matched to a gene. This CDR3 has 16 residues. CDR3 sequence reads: CASSRTSGASTDTQYF. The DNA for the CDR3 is TGTGCCAGCAGCAGGACTAGCGGCGCCTCCACAGATACGCAGTATTTT.

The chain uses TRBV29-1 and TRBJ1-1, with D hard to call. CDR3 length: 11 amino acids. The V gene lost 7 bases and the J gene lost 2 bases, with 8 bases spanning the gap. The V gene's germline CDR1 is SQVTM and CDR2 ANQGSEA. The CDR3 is CSGYINTEAFF. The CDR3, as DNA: TGCAGCGGCTATATCAACACTGAAGCTTTCTTT.

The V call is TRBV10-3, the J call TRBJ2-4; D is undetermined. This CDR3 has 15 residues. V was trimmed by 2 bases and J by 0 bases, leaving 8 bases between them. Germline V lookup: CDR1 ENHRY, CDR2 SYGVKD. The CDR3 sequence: CAISEQHLAKNIQYF. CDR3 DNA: TGTGCCATCAGTGAGCAACACCTAGCCAAAAACATTCAGTACTTC.

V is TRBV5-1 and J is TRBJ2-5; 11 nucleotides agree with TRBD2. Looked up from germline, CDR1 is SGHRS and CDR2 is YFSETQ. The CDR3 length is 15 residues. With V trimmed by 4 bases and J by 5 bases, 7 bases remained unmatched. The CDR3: CASSMMLAGGETQYF. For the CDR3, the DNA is TGCGCCAGCAGCATGATGCTAGCGGGAGGTGAGACCCAGTACTTC.

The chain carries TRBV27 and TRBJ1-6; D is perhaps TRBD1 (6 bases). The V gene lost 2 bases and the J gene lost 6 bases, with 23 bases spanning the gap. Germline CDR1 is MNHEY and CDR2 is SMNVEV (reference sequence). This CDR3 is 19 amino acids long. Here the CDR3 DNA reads TGTGCCAGCAGTTTAATGGCCTATGGTTACAGGGAACGTAATTCACCCCTCCACTTT. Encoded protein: CASSLMAYGYRERNSPLHF.

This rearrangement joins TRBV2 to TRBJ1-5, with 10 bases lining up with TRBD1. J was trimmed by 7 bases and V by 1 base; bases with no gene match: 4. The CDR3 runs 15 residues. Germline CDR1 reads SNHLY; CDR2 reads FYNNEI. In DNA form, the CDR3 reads TGTGCCAGCAGTGAAGTGGGGACAGGGGTCCAGCCCCAGCATTTT. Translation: CASSEVGTGVQPQHF.

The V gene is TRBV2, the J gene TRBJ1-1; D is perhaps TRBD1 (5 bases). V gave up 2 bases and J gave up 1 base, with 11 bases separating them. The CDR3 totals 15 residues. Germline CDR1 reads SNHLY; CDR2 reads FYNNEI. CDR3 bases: TGTGCCAGCAGTGAACAAAGGGGCGCGAACACTGAAGCTTTCTTT. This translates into CASSEQRGANTEAFF.